Sequencing of this T cell receptor beta chain was carried out in a study of cytotoxic CD8 clonotypes in ibrutinib-treated CLL. Study-level information: Investigators reported approximately 25 partial and 2 complete responses; after median roughly 65 months, roughly 15 patients remained remitted and about 12 progressed. The study recorded mean values of approximately 260,000 productive templates and 80,000 to 100,000 productive rearrangements per sample.

Remarks on this clone: What it binds is not known.

Using immunoSEQ multiplex PCR, the repertoire was profiled, and TCRdb retains in-frame clones only, with some absent. The data contain 95,000 to 100,000 clones, 70% to 85% of them seen just once; the ten biggest clones take up 25% to 40%. Study conclusions and caveats: Clonality rose at ibrutinib response and fell back toward baseline at progression.

The CDR3 runs 15 residues. Trimming left V 0 bases short and J 7 bases short, with 13 bases between. Germline-derived CDR1 and CDR2 are MNHEY and SVGAGI. The clonotype was recovered from a human donor with chronic lymphocytic leukemia. This chain uses TRBV6-5 with TRBJ1-5; a weak D match, TRBD1 (6 bases). The material was PBMCs, obtained after 12 months of ibrutinib treatment. The CDR3 reads CASSYSWGAGQPQHF. DNA of the CDR3: TGTGCCAGCAGTTACTCCTGGGGGGCTGGCCAGCCCCAGCATTTT.